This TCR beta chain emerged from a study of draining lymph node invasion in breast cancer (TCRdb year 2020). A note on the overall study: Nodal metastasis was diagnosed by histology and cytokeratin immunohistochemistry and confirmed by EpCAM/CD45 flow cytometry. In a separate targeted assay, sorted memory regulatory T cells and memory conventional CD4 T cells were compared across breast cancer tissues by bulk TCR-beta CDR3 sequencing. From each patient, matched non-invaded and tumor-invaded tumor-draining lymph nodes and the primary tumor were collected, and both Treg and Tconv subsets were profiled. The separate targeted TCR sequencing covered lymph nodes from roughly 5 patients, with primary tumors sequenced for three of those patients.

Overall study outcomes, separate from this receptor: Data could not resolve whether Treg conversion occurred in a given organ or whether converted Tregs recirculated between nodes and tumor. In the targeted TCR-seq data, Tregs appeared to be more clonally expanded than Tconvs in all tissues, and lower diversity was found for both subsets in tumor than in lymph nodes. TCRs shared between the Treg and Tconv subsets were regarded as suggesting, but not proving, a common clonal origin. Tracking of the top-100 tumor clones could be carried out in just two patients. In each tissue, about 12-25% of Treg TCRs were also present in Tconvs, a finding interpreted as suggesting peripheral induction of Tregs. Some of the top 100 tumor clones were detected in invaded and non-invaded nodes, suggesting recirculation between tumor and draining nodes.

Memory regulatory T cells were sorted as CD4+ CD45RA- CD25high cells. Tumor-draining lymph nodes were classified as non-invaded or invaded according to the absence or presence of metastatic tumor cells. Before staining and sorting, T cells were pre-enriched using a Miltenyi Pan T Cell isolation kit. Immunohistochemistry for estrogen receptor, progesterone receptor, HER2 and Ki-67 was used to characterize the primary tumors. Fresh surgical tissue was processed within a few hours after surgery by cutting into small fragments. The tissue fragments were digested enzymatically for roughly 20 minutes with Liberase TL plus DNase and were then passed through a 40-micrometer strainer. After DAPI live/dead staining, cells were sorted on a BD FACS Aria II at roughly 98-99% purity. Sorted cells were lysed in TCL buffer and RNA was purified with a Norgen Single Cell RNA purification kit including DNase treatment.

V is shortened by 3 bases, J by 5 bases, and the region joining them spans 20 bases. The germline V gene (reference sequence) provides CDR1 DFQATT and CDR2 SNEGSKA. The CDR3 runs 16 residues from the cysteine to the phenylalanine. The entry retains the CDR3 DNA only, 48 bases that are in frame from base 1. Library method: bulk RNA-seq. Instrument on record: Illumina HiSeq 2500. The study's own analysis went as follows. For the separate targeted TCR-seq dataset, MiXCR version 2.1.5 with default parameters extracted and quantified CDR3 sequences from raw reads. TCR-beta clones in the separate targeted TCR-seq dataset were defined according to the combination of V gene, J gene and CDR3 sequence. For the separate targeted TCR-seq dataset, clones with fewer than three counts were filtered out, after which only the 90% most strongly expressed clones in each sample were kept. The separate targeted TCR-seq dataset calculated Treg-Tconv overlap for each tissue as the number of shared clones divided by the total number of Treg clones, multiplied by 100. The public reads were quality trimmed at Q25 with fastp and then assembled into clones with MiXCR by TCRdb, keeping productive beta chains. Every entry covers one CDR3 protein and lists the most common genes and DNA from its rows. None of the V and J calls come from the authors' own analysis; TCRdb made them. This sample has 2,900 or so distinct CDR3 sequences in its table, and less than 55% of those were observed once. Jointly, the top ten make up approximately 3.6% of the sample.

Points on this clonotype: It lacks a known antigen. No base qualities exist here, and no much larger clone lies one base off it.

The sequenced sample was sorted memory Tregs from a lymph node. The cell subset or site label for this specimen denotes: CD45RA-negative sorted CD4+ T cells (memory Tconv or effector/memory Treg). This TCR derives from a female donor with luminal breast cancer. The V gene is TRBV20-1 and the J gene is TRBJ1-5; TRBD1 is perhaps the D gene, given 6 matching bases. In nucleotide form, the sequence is TGCAGTGCTAGTCGCAATAGAGGGGCAGGGGATCAGCCCCAGCATTTT. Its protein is CSASRNRGAGDQPQHF.